One and the same sample provided the 13 T cell receptor beta chains below, sequenced in a study of shared clonotypes between healthy human individuals. Sequencing was performed with immunoSEQ multiplex PCR; in TCRdb, only in-frame clones are kept and a portion is missing. The table shows 850,000 to 1,200,000 clones, with around 76% occurring only once. The sequencing sample was made of memory CD4+ T cells sorted from blood. The subset: CD45RA-negative fraction. All receptors come from a man younger than 30 in good health.

About this clone itself: The junction departs from germline at one end; a sequencing error may be responsible. The rearrangement uses TRBV5-1 and TRBJ1-1, with D tentatively TRBD1 (6 bases). CDR3 size: 13 residues. CDR1 and CDR2 from the germline V gene are SGHRS and YFSETQ. The CDR3 DNA is TGCGCCAGCGGCTTACAGGGAGGCACTGAAGCTTTCTTT. It yields the protein CASGLQGGTEAFF.

This clone was detected many times. V is TRBV11-2 and J is TRBJ1-1, with D tentatively TRBD1 (5 bases). The CDR3 contains 14 residues. Germline CDR1 and CDR2: SGHAT and FQNNGV. Deletions cut 1 base from V and 7 bases from J, with 13 bases between. CDR3 in amino acids: CASSLGGLKGEAFF. The CDR3 DNA reads as TGTGCCAGCAGCTTAGGGGGGTTAAAGGGTGAAGCTTTCTTT.

The gene calls are TRBV5-4 and TRBJ2-1; no clear D. Germline V gene sequence: CDR1 SGHNT, CDR2 YYREEE (reference sequence). The CDR3 contains 13 residues. The V and J ends lost 5 bases and 2 bases respectively, with 8 bases between them. The CDR3 region has the DNA TGTGCCAGCAGTTTAGACACCTACAATGAGCAGTTCTTC. Translating gives CASSLDTYNEQFF.

V is TRBV6-6 and J is TRBJ1-1; D remains ambiguous. Trimming removed 4 bases at V and 3 bases at J, with 6 bases between. Germline V lookup: CDR1 MNHNY, CDR2 SVGAGI (reference sequence). This CDR3 comprises 12 residues. The CDR3 DNA reads TGTGCCAGCAGTTCGGGGTACACTGAAGCTTTCTTT. Translating gives CASSSGYTEAFF.

This chain links TRBV5-4 with TRBJ2-1; 9 bases agree with TRBD2. This CDR3 has 15 amino acids. The V gene's germline CDR1 is SGHNT and CDR2 YYREEE (reference sequence). V trimming: 2 bases; J trimming: 5 bases; junction bases outside the gene matches: 5. The CDR3 reads CASSLAGGENNEQFF. In DNA form, the CDR3 reads TGTGCCAGCAGCTTAGCGGGAGGCGAAAACAATGAGCAGTTCTTC.

This clone has only a few counts. The chain has TRBV28 and TRBJ1-6; D ambiguous. The CDR3 sequence is 12 residues long. From germline, CDR1 is MDHEN and CDR2 SYDVKM. Trimming removed 2 bases at V and 10 bases at J, with 6 bases between. The CDR3 is CASSLASSPLHF. The CDR3, as DNA: TGTGCCAGCAGTTTAGCTAGCTCACCCCTCCACTTT.

V usage is TRBV5-1 and J usage is TRBJ1-2; D gene uncertain. The V end was cut by 2 bases, the J end by 3 bases, with 8 bases between. The CDR3 is made up of 13 amino acids. Germline CDR1 is SGHRS and CDR2 is YFSETQ. The CDR3 protein is CASSLGKDYGYTF. The CDR3 coding sequence is TGCGCCAGCAGCTTAGGGAAAGACTATGGCTACACCTTC. The full variable domain, rest sourced from reference TRBV5-1 and TRBJ1-2, is KAGVTQTPRYLIKTRGQQVTLSCSPISGHRSVSWYQQTPGQGLQFLFEYFSETQRNKGNFPGRFSGRQFSNSRSEMNVSTLELGDSALYLCASSLGKDYGYTFGSGTRLTVV.

The genes are TRBV4-1 and TRBJ1-2; D might be TRBD1 (6 bases). V was shortened by 6 bases and J by 3 bases, with 20 bases between the two germline ends. The CDR3 spans 16 residues. Germline lookup yields CDR1 MGHRA and CDR2 YSYEKL. CDR3 DNA: TGCGCCAGCAGGATCGACAGGCTTAAGTCGTACTATGGCTACACCTTC. This translates into CASRIDRLKSYYGYTF.

V and J are TRBV6-6 and TRBJ1-1; D remains unclear. The CDR3 has 14 residues. The V gene lost 7 bases and the J gene lost 6 bases, with 18 bases spanning the gap. From germline, CDR1 is MNHNY and CDR2 SVGAGI (reference sequence). CDR3 sequence (DNA): TGTGCCAGCACCCAAGGGAGGGCTTCACCTGAAGCTTTCTTT. This gives the protein CASTQGRASPEAFF.

The gene calls are TRBV28 and TRBJ2-7; 7 bases are a match to TRBD2. Trimming removed 7 bases from V and 0 bases from J; junction bases left unmatched: 3. The germline V gene encodes CDR1 MDHEN and CDR2 SYDVKM. The CDR3 extends over 13 amino acids. The CDR3 bases are TGTGCCAGCACCAGCGGGAACTCCTACGAGCAGTACTTC. Translation: CASTSGNSYEQYF. Looking up the rest from reference TRBV28 and TRBJ2-7 gives the full variable domain: DVKVTQSSRYLVKRTGEKVFLECVQDMDHENMFWYRQDPGLGLRLIYFSYDVKMKEKGDIPEGYSVSREKKERFSLILESASTNQTSMYLCASTSGNSYEQYFGPGTRLTVT.

The chain couples TRBV6-5 to TRBJ2-3; the D is unclear. The V end was cut by 6 bases, the J end by 2 bases, with 12 bases between. Germline CDR1 and CDR2: MNHEY and SVGAGI. This CDR3 has 14 amino acids. The CDR3 sequence is CASSGSFTTDTQYF. CDR3 bases: TGTGCCAGCAGCGGATCCTTTACCACAGATACGCAGTATTTT.

V usage is TRBV4-1 and J usage is TRBJ2-7; 9 bases align to TRBD1. Looked up from germline, CDR1 is MGHRA and CDR2 is YSYEKL. Trimming took 0 bases from V and 0 from J; bases not matched to a gene: 6. CDR3 length: 17 amino acids. CDR3 loop: CASSQELGQGSSYEQYF. CDR3 sequence (DNA): TGCGCCAGCAGCCAAGAGCTTGGACAGGGGAGCTCCTACGAGCAGTACTTC.

Only one count was recorded for this clone. The chain recombines TRBV5-6 with TRBJ2-1, with a weak D call TRBD1 (6 bases). V gave up 4 bases and J gave up 5 bases, with 19 bases separating them. The CDR3 is made up of 16 amino acids. Per germline, CDR1 SGHDT and CDR2 YYEEEE. CDR3 bases: TGTGCCAGCAGCCCACAACCCCCGGGACAAAACAATGAGCAGTTCTTC. Protein sequence: CASSPQPPGQNNEQFF.